This T cell receptor beta chain was sequenced for a study of T-cell memory formation after mild COVID-19. Study-level background: There were largely donor-specific TCR clusters.

This clonotype appeared a few times. The antigen is not known. J lost 3 bases, V lost 5 bases, and 7 bases had no gene match. Germline lookup yields CDR1 MNHEY and CDR2 SVGEGT. This CDR3 is built from 15 residues. General study points: Contracting CD4+ clones lay largely in CM and EM, with CD8+ ones residing in EMRA.

TCRdb reprocessed the 5' RACE reads with MiXCR, giving one entry per CDR3 protein. The data show 580,000 or so distinct CDR3 sequences, 17% seen once. The chain has TRBV6-2 or TRBV6-3 and TRBJ2-3; 8 bases line up with TRBD1. The receptor's source is an adult woman who had mild COVID-19 (a few samples of this study predate the infection). Cell type and time point are not known. The source material was PBMCs or a T cell subset sorted from them (not recorded which). The CDR3 sequence is CASSPDRAGTDTQYF. In DNA, the CDR3 is TGTGCCAGCAGTCCGGACAGGGCTGGTACAGATACGCAGTATTTT.